This entry lists 18 T cell receptor beta chains sequenced from one sample in a study of cytomegalovirus exposure and HLA in healthy donors. The PCR employed 60 Vbeta primers together with 13 Jbeta primers. TCRdb keeps only in-frame clones here, not all; method: immunoSEQ multiplex PCR. The sample contains roughly 120,000 clones, approximately 83% of which appear only once. Sample: PBMCs. These receptors all stem from a woman aged 18 to 35 in good health and CMV-seronegative.

The rearrangement joins TRBV20-1 to TRBJ1-4; D possibly corresponds to TRBD1 (5 bases). Germline loops: CDR1 DFQATT, CDR2 SNEGSKA (reference sequence). Trimming shortened V by 3 bases and J by 8 bases, and 7 bases separated the two germline ends. This CDR3 is built from 11 residues. CDR3 protein: CSARDIEKLFF. CDR3 DNA sequence: TGCAGTGCTAGGGACATAGAAAAACTGTTTTTT.

This chain uses TRBV9 with TRBJ2-6, with a possible D match to TRBD2 (6 bases). The length of the CDR3 is 15 residues. Germline loops: CDR1 SGDLS, CDR2 YYNGEE. V lost 2 bases and J 0 bases, leaving 6 bases between the germline ends. CDR3 coding DNA: TGTGCCAGCAGCGTGGGGGGCTCTGGGGCCAACGTCCTGACTTTC. Amino acid sequence: CASSVGGSGANVLTF.

The chain combines TRBV28 with TRBJ1-2, with 7 nucleotides matching TRBD1. The germline V gene has CDR1 MDHEN and CDR2 SYDVKM. The junction had 0 bases not matched to a gene; V was cut back by 8 bases and J by 3 bases. This CDR3 is built from 11 residues. CDR3 in DNA: TGTGCCAGCGGGACAGACTATGGCTACACCTTC. Translation: CASGTDYGYTF.

The V call is TRBV27, the J call TRBJ1-4, with a tentative D call TRBD1 (5 bases). Germline V gene lookup returns CDR1 MNHEY and CDR2 SMNVEV (reference sequence). The CDR3 extends over 12 amino acids. The V and J ends lost 6 bases and 8 bases respectively, with 10 bases between them. CDR3 sequence reads: CASRAGGEKLFF. The CDR3 coding sequence is TGTGCCAGCAGAGCTGGGGGGGAAAAACTGTTTTTT.

The chain recombines TRBV2 with TRBJ2-2; 7 positions agree with TRBD1. This CDR3 is built from 14 residues. The trim removed 6 bases at V and 1 base at J, leaving 2 bases unmatched. Germline V gives CDR1 SNHLY, CDR2 FYNNEI. The DNA for the CDR3 is TGTGCCAGCAGCCGGGACAGGAACACCGGGGAGCTGTTTTTT. This gives the protein CASSRDRNTGELFF.

The V call is TRBV11-3, the J call TRBJ1-6; no clear D. Germline lookup yields CDR1 SGHNT and CDR2 YENEEA. V was pared by 1 base and J by 8 bases, with 9 bases between. The CDR3 covers 14 residues. For the CDR3, the DNA is TGTGCCAGCAGCTTAGGAGCGGTCGATTCACCCCTCCACTTT. Translation: CASSLGAVDSPLHF.

The rearrangement joins TRBV18 to TRBJ2-3, with D possibly matching TRBD2 (6 bases). There are 16 residues in the CDR3. Germline CDR1 reads KGHSH; CDR2 reads LQKENI. V was shortened by 6 bases and J by 4 bases, with 20 bases between the two germline ends. CDR3 loop: CASSLGAGTTPDTQYF. The CDR3 DNA reads TGTGCCAGCTCCCTAGGTGCGGGAACGACGCCAGATACGCAGTATTTT.

This clone was found a few times. The chain couples TRBV4-1 to TRBJ1-4; 9 positions match TRBD1. Germline V gene lookup returns CDR1 MGHRA and CDR2 YSYEKL. Germline trimming cut 3 bases from V and 7 bases from J; bases unmatched to any gene: 9. The CDR3 is 16 residues long. The CDR3 DNA reads as TGCGCCAGCAGCCAGGGATACAGGGGGCAGCGTGAAAAACTGTTTTTT. As protein: CASSQGYRGQREKLFF.

This chain connects TRBV5-1 to TRBJ1-6; 11 nucleotides agree with TRBD1. V lost 4 bases to trimming and J lost 7 bases; unmatched junction nucleotides: 7. CDR3 length: 16 residues. Germline V lookup: CDR1 SGHRS, CDR2 YFSETQ. The CDR3 coding sequence is TGCGCCAGCAGCCCGTTGGACAGGGGGCACAATTCACCCCTCCACTTT. The encoded protein is CASSPLDRGHNSPLHF.

The chain has TRBV25-1 and TRBJ1-5, with 9 bases identical to TRBD1. V trimming: 4 bases; J trimming: 6 bases; junction bases outside the gene matches: 1. The CDR3 is made up of 13 amino acids. The germline gives CDR1 MGHDK, CDR2 SYGVNS. The CDR3 loop is CASSGTGVQPQHF. The DNA of the CDR3 is TGTGCCAGCAGTGGGACAGGGGTTCAGCCCCAGCATTTT.

The CDR3 loop reads CASSYSGRGNYGYTF. DNA for the CDR3: TGTGCCAGCAGTTACTCGGGCAGGGGGAACTATGGCTACACCTTC. V is TRBV6-6 and J is TRBJ1-2; 7 bases fit TRBD1. Germline trimming cut 0 bases from V and 2 bases from J; bases unmatched to any gene: 3. The CDR3 totals 15 residues. CDR1 is MNHNY and CDR2 is SVGAGI in the germline V gene (reference sequence).

This clone was detected a few times. V is TRBV7-2 and J is TRBJ1-1; unclear D gene. CDR1 SGHTA and CDR2 FQGNSA come from the germline V gene. This CDR3 spans 13 amino acids. V lost 2 bases and J 8 bases, leaving 12 bases between the germline ends. CDR3 sequence (DNA): TGTGCCAGCAGCTTAAGTCTCCGAGGGGAAGCTTTCTTT. This gives the protein CASSLSLRGEAFF.

The CDR3 region is CASSWGGGNQPQHF. The CDR3 bases are TGTGCCAGCAGCTGGGGGGGCGGCAATCAGCCCCAGCATTTT. The rearrangement links TRBV5-8 to TRBJ1-5, with D perhaps matching TRBD1 (6 bases). The germline V gene encodes CDR1 SGHTS and CDR2 YDEGEE. CDR3 length: 14 residues. The germline V and J ends were trimmed by 3 bases and 2 bases, with 9 bases remaining between them.

The table lists this clone with a few counts. This chain uses TRBV9 with TRBJ1-6; D not certain. This CDR3 comprises 14 residues. Trimming removed 3 bases at V and 8 bases at J, with 12 bases between. Germline CDR1 SGDLS, CDR2 YYNGEE. Written as DNA, the CDR3 is TGTGCCAGCAGCGGAACAGAAGTGTATTCACCCCTCCACTTT. Encoded protein: CASSGTEVYSPLHF. Together with reference TRBV9 and TRBJ1-6, the CDR3 gives the full variable domain: DSGVTQTPKHLITATGQRVTLRCSPRSGDLSVYWYQQSLDQGLQFLIQYYNGEERAKGNILERFSAQQFPDLHSELNLSSLELGDSALYFCASSGTEVYSPLHFGNGTRLTVT.

The chain is built from TRBV9 and TRBJ1-1; 8 bases match TRBD1. Germline V gives CDR1 SGDLS, CDR2 YYNGEE. Trimming cost V 0 bases and J 5 bases; bases outside gene matches: 0. The CDR3 consists of 13 residues. CDR3 in amino acids: CASSVDRGTEAFF. CDR3 DNA: TGTGCCAGCAGCGTAGACAGGGGGACTGAAGCTTTCTTT. Full variable domain (rest looked up from reference TRBV9 and TRBJ1-1): DSGVTQTPKHLITATGQRVTLRCSPRSGDLSVYWYQQSLDQGLQFLIQYYNGEERAKGNILERFSAQQFPDLHSELNLSSLELGDSALYFCASSVDRGTEAFFGQGTRLTVV.

The gene calls are TRBV7-9 and TRBJ1-5; possible D gene TRBD1, 6 bases. Germline assignment: CDR1 SEHNR and CDR2 FQNEAQ (reference sequence). Trimming took off 5 bases at V and 7 bases at J, with 15 bases between the two ends. CDR3 size: 14 residues. DNA for the CDR3: TGTGCCAGCAGCCTCGAGGGGGGGGCGCAGCCCCAGCATTTT. This gives the protein CASSLEGGAQPQHF.

This clone was observed once. The gene calls are TRBV6-5 and TRBJ1-2; TRBD1 aligns across 8 bases. This CDR3 region has 14 residues. Losses at the gene ends were 6 bases for V and 4 bases for J; bases not matched to a gene: 7. Germline loops: CDR1 MNHEY, CDR2 SVGAGI. The CDR3: CASSPGGRGYGYTF. The CDR3 nucleotides read TGTGCCAGCAGCCCAGGGGGCAGGGGCTATGGCTACACCTTC.

The sample holds a few counts of this clone. The rearrangement uses TRBV2 and TRBJ1-1; unclear D gene. There are 14 residues in the CDR3. The V and J ends lost 8 bases and 4 bases respectively, with 17 bases between them. Germline values: CDR1 SNHLY, CDR2 FYNNEI. The CDR3 nucleotides read TGTGCCAGCCAGAGGGAGGGCTTGGGCACTGAAGCTTTCTTT. Translation gives CASQREGLGTEAFF.